The 29 T cell receptor beta chains listed next were all sequenced from one sample in a study of T cell repertoires in cytomegalovirus infection. Antigen specificity for these receptors is unknown. MiXCR was run by TCRdb on the reads, yielding one entry per CDR3 protein. Of about a million distinct CDR3 sequences in the sample, 31% were seen once. The input for sequencing was cultured CD8+ T cells from PBMCs, taken from culture after CMV antigen stimulation. The receptor source for this set is a human donor in good health (CMV status not recorded). Some clones in this sample may be carry-over from other donors' samples.

There are many counts of this clonotype. V and J are TRBV7-8 and TRBJ2-3, with 15 nucleotides matching TRBD2. Germline V CDR1 and CDR2: SGHVS, FQNEAQ. There are 20 residues in the CDR3. The junction had 19 bases not matched to a gene; V was cut back by 4 bases and J by 8 bases. The CDR3 is CASSSRGGTSGGQSLGTQYF. The CDR3 region has the DNA TGTGCCAGCAGCTCCCGAGGAGGGACTAGCGGGGGGCAGTCCTTGGGTACGCAGTATTTT.

The table lists this clonotype with a few counts. The chain joins TRBV13 to TRBJ2-3, with a weak D call TRBD2 (5 bases). The CDR3 is 15 amino acids. V was shortened by 4 bases and J by 3 bases, with 14 bases between the two germline ends. Germline V gene data show CDR1 as PRHDT and CDR2 as FYEKMQ (reference sequence). CDR3 amino acids: CASSSPDFHTDTQYF. Here the CDR3 DNA reads TGTGCCAGCAGCTCTCCGGACTTCCATACAGATACGCAGTATTTT.

There are a few counts of this clonotype. This rearrangement joins TRBV5-1 to TRBJ2-1; tentatively, D is TRBD2 (5 bases). Trimming shortened V by 2 bases and J by 6 bases, and 9 bases separated the two germline ends. Germline CDR1 is SGHRS and CDR2 is YFSETQ. There are 13 residues in the CDR3. DNA of the CDR3: TGCGCCAGCAGCTTTAGCGAACTCAATGAGCAGTTCTTC. Protein: CASSFSELNEQFF.

The CDR3 spells CASSILRGAPYNEQFF. DNA for the CDR3: TGTGCCAGTAGTATTCTCAGGGGGGCACCCTACAATGAGCAGTTCTTC. This chain joins TRBV19 and TRBJ2-1, with a tentative D call TRBD1 (7 bases). Germline CDR1 LNHDA, CDR2 SQIVND (reference sequence). Trimming cost V 3 bases and J 2 bases, with 14 bases left between them. The CDR3 has 16 residues.

V gene TRBV7-6 combines with J gene TRBJ1-4; a weak D match, TRBD1 (6 bases). Per germline, CDR1 SGHVS and CDR2 FNYEAQ. Trimming took off 6 bases at V and 4 bases at J, with 24 bases between the two ends. The CDR3 totals 18 residues. The chain's CDR3 is CASSSIQGEWGLNEKLFF. As DNA, the CDR3 is TGTGCCAGCAGTTCCATACAGGGAGAGTGGGGCCTTAATGAAAAACTGTTTTTT. Full variable domain (outside the CDR3, taken from reference TRBV7-6 and TRBJ1-4): GAGVSQSPRYKVTKRGQDVALRCDPISGHVSLYWYRQALGQGPEFLTYFNYEAQQDKSGLPNDRFSAERPEGSISTLTIQRTEQRDSAMYRCASSSIQGEWGLNEKLFFGSGTQLSVL.

This sequence joins TRBV12-3 or TRBV12-4 and TRBJ2-3; the D gene is possibly TRBD1 (6 bases). The V gene lost 3 bases and the J gene lost 2 bases, with 12 bases spanning the gap. The CDR3 has 15 residues. The CDR3 reads CASSFIGQITDTQYF. Written as DNA, the CDR3 is TGTGCCAGCAGTTTTATCGGACAGATCACAGATACGCAGTATTTT.

This clonotype was detected only once. The J gene is TRBJ2-2, the V gene TRBV6-5; D uncertain. Trimming removed 6 bases from V and 6 bases from J, with 11 bases in between. Germline loops: CDR1 MNHEY, CDR2 SVGAGI. CDR3 size: 13 residues. The CDR3 nucleotides read TGTGCCAGCAGATCTTACTTTTCCGGGGAGCTGTTTTTT. Its translation is CASRSYFSGELFF.

The chain employs TRBV9 and TRBJ2-3, with 9 bases lining up with TRBD2. This CDR3 region has 19 residues. Germline CDR1 and CDR2: SGDLS and YYNGEE. Unmatched junction bases numbered 15, after V lost 2 bases and J lost 2 bases. CDR3 DNA: TGTGCCAGCAGCGTCCAACCCGGGACTAGCAGGGGGAACACAGATACGCAGTATTTT. This gives the protein CASSVQPGTSRGNTDTQYF.

This sequence joins TRBV7-4 and TRBJ1-2; 10 nucleotides agree with TRBD1. V shed 1 base and J 8 bases; nucleotides not matched to a gene: 7. CDR1 and CDR2 from the germline V gene are SGHVT and SQSDAQ. This CDR3 has 15 residues. The DNA for the CDR3 is TGTGCCAGCAGCTTAGAGGGACAGGGGAAATGGGGCTACACCTTC. Translating gives CASSLEGQGKWGYTF.

This chain connects TRBV7-4 to TRBJ1-2; no definite D call. Germline lookup yields CDR1 SGHVT and CDR2 SQSDAQ. Trimming shortened V by 1 base and J by 6 bases, and 6 bases separated the two germline ends. This CDR3 spans 12 amino acids. For the CDR3, the DNA is TGTGCCAGCAGCTTAGAGCCGCATGGCTACACCTTC. Protein sequence: CASSLEPHGYTF.

The V and J genes are TRBV20-1 and TRBJ2-1; tentatively, D is TRBD1 (6 bases). CDR1 is DFQATT and CDR2 is SNEGSKA in the germline V gene (reference sequence). V was clipped by 6 bases and J by 5 bases, with 14 bases between them. This CDR3 spans 13 amino acids. CDR3 DNA: TGCAGTGCGAGACCCAGGGGTCACAATGAGCAGTTCTTC. Amino acid sequence: CSARPRGHNEQFF.

J is TRBJ1-6 and V is TRBV7-2; possible D gene TRBD1, 5 bases. Trimming took 8 bases from V and 3 from J, leaving 20 bases between them. This CDR3 contains 17 residues. CDR1 SGHTA and CDR2 FQGNSA come from the germline V gene. The CDR3 DNA follows: TGTGCCAGCGGCCGCACGGGGGGTATGAGCTATAATTCACCCCTCCACTTT. It yields the protein CASGRTGGMSYNSPLHF.

This clonotype came up a few times. The V and J genes are TRBV28 and TRBJ2-7; TRBD1 is a possible D gene (6 bases). V lost 5 bases and J lost 3, with 11 bases in between. This CDR3 comprises 13 residues. Germline V gene data show CDR1 as MDHEN and CDR2 as SYDVKM. The CDR3 region is CASSPIQGYEQYV. The CDR3, as DNA: TGTGCCAGCAGTCCCATACAGGGCTACGAGCAGTACGTC.

The chain uses TRBV9 and TRBJ1-2; D ambiguous. The CDR3 sequence is 10 residues long. Trimming pared 7 bases from V and 7 bases from J, leaving 8 bases between. Germline loops: CDR1 SGDLS, CDR2 YYNGEE. CDR3 region: CASDGLGYTF. In nucleotides, the CDR3 is TGTGCCAGCGATGGACTTGGCTACACCTTC.

This clonotype has only a few counts. The chain carries TRBV6-6 and TRBJ1-5, with 7 bases that match TRBD1. The CDR3 extends over 15 amino acids. V was pared by 1 base and J by 5 bases, with 5 bases of the junction left unmatched. Per the germline V gene, CDR1 is MNHNY and CDR2 is SVGAGI (reference sequence). CDR3: CASSYFDRVYQPQHF. The CDR3, as DNA: TGTGCCAGCAGTTACTTCGACAGGGTGTATCAGCCCCAGCATTTT.

Only a few counts were recorded for this clonotype. The chain links TRBV6-2 or TRBV6-3 to TRBJ1-2; TRBD1 is a possible D gene (5 bases). In germline, CDR1 is MNHEY, CDR2 SVGEGT. The V and J ends lost 2 bases and 4 bases respectively, with 11 bases between them. The CDR3 consists of 14 residues. CDR3 sequence: CASSYDSSIYGYTF. CDR3 in DNA: TGTGCCAGCAGTTACGACAGTTCCATCTATGGCTACACCTTC.

This chain joins TRBV2 and TRBJ2-7; TRBD1 matches at 8 bases. Trimming took 5 bases from V and 6 from J; bases not matched to a gene: 9. Germline-derived CDR1 and CDR2 are SNHLY and FYNNEI. This CDR3 spans 14 amino acids. The CDR3 sequence: CASSLGQGNPEQYF. The DNA for the CDR3 is TGTGCCAGCAGTCTCGGACAGGGTAACCCCGAGCAGTACTTC.

This clonotype was observed a handful of times. The V gene is TRBV5-1, the J gene TRBJ1-2; D unclear. The CDR3 consists of 15 residues. Trimming cost V 4 bases and J 2 bases, with 15 bases left between them. From germline, CDR1 is SGHRS and CDR2 YFSETQ. CDR3 sequence reads: CASSGPIGGNYGYTF. The CDR3 DNA follows: TGCGCCAGCAGCGGCCCGATAGGCGGGAACTATGGCTACACCTTC.

This clonotype was found a few times. This rearrangement joins TRBV19 to TRBJ1-5; D not certain. V lost 5 bases and J lost 4, with 9 bases in between. Germline CDR1 is LNHDA and CDR2 is SQIVND (reference sequence). The CDR3 has 13 residues. The chain's CDR3 is CASSSTVNQPQHF. The CDR3 DNA sequence: TGTGCCAGTAGTTCCACAGTGAATCAGCCCCAGCATTTT. Filled out from reference TRBV19 and TRBJ1-5, the complete variable domain reads DGGITQSPKYLFRKEGQNVTLSCEQNLNHDAMYWYRQDPGQGLRLIYYSQIVNDFQKGDIAEGYSVSREKKESFPLTVTSAQKNPTAFYLCASSSTVNQPQHFGDGTRLSIL.

For the CDR3, the DNA is TGTGCCAGCAGCTCCCTCCCGGGGAATGAGCAGTTCTTC. Its translation: CASSSLPGNEQFF. The chain recombines TRBV7-3 with TRBJ2-1, with a weak D call TRBD2 (5 bases). CDR3 length: 13 residues. The V gene's germline CDR1 is SGHTA and CDR2 FQGTGA. Between the trimmed V and J ends, which lost 4 bases and 7 bases, there was a span of 11 bases.

The CDR3 region has the DNA TGTGCCACCAGCAGAGATGCCCGGGAGCAGTACGTC. Amino acids: CATSRDAREQYV. The chain has TRBV15 and TRBJ2-7; D is ambiguous. The germline gives CDR1 LNHNV, CDR2 YYDKDF (reference sequence). The CDR3 length is 12 residues. The V and J ends lost 0 bases and 7 bases respectively, with 7 bases between them.

This chain joins TRBV13 and TRBJ2-1; D is perhaps TRBD1 or TRBD2 (5 bases each). Per germline, CDR1 PRHDT and CDR2 FYEKMQ (reference sequence). V gave up 8 bases and J gave up 2 bases, with 13 bases separating them. The CDR3 is made up of 14 amino acids. The CDR3 loop reads CASCRGGPYNEQFF. CDR3 nucleotide sequence: TGTGCCAGCTGCCGTGGGGGACCCTACAATGAGCAGTTCTTC.

This clonotype has more than one count but fewer than ten. The chain uses TRBV3-1 and TRBJ2-3, with D possibly TRBD2 on 6 matching bases. CDR1 and CDR2 (germline): LGHDT, YNNKEL (reference sequence). Trimming stripped 0 bases from V and 4 bases from J, with 11 bases between. The CDR3 length is 15 residues. The CDR3 protein is CASSQEVEGSDTQYF. The CDR3 DNA reads TGTGCCAGCAGCCAAGAGGTGGAGGGGTCAGATACGCAGTATTTT.

This clonotype was observed a handful of times. The junction departs from the called germline gene at one end, perhaps through a read error. This chain connects TRBV27 to TRBJ1-5; D gene unclear. The CDR3 loop spans 13 amino acids. Germline V gives CDR1 MNHEY, CDR2 SMNVEV (reference sequence). Written as DNA, the CDR3 is TGTGCCAGCAGTTACGGTTCTGATCAGCACCAGCATTTT. Its protein is CASSYGSDQHQHF.

The chain uses TRBV19 and TRBJ1-5, with 8 bases matching TRBD1. The CDR3 is made up of 15 amino acids. The V gene's germline CDR1 is LNHDA and CDR2 SQIVND (reference sequence). The ends lost 3 bases at V and 3 bases at J; junction bases unmatched: 4. CDR3 sequence reads: CASSMGQVNNQPQHF. CDR3 nucleotide sequence: TGTGCCAGTAGTATGGGACAGGTCAACAATCAGCCCCAGCATTTT.

This clonotype was counted many times. A read error is possible here, since a much larger clone lies one base away. The chain couples TRBV7-2 to TRBJ1-1; possible D gene TRBD1, 6 bases. The length of the CDR3 is 14 residues. Trimming cost V 3 bases and J 0 bases, with 8 bases left between them. Germline CDR1 and CDR2: SGHTA and FQGNSA. The CDR3 reads CASSFTGLNTEAFF. In DNA, the CDR3 is TGTGCCAGCAGCTTTACAGGGTTGAACACTGAAGCTTTCTTT.

This clonotype was seen a few times. The chain is built from TRBV6-5 and TRBJ2-5; D might be TRBD2 (7 bases). Deletions cut 0 bases from V and 1 base from J, with 12 bases between. Germline CDR1 and CDR2: MNHEY and SVGAGI. This CDR3 contains 16 residues. The CDR3 reads CASSYSTGGPQETQYF. The CDR3 DNA reads TGTGCCAGCAGTTACTCCACGGGGGGCCCCCAAGAGACCCAGTACTTC.

The chain is built from TRBV6-8 and TRBJ1-6; 12 nucleotides align to TRBD1. This CDR3 is built from 15 residues. V dropped 6 bases and J dropped 7; count of bases not matched to a gene: 4. In germline, CDR1 is MNHGY, CDR2 SAAAGT. CDR3 nucleotides: TGTGCCAGCAGGGGACAGGGGGCCCTAAATTCACCCCTCCACTTT. Translated, it gives CASRGQGALNSPLHF.

V usage is TRBV5-4 and J usage is TRBJ1-1, with D possibly TRBD1 on 5 matching bases. The CDR3 length is 17 residues. Germline V gene data show CDR1 as SGHNT and CDR2 as YYREEE (reference sequence). Deletions cut 0 bases from V and 7 bases from J, with 22 bases between. The CDR3 region is CASSLAGVWGEENEAFF. CDR3 in DNA: TGTGCCAGCAGCTTGGCCGGTGTGTGGGGGGAAGAGAATGAAGCTTTCTTT.